This T cell receptor beta chain was sequenced for a study of beta chain features in type 1 diabetes. Points from the study as a whole: Any HLA type influence on TCRB rearrangement was left unresolved here. Relative to healthy donors, patients appeared to have naive, central memory and Treg TCRB repertoires that were more similar.

The CDR3 spans 15 residues. Trimming cost V 3 bases and J 6 bases; bases outside gene matches: 9. CDR1 and CDR2 (germline): KGHSH, LQKENI. This clone was found a few times. The antigen is not known. Expressed TCRB transcripts were sequenced because the entire RNA isolate underwent reverse transcription. The protocol was immunoSEQ multiplex PCR, while the TCRdb copy is restricted to in-frame clones and leaves out a portion. The data contain 350,000 to 450,000 clones, approximately 13% of them singletons. Material: naive CD4+ T cells from blood. This chain joins TRBV18 and TRBJ2-7, with TRBD1 matching 9 bases. The source of this sequence is a man aged 25-40 years in good health. The CDR3 reads CASSPGGQGYGEQYF. The CDR3 coding sequence is TGTGCCAGCTCACCCGGTGGACAGGGGTACGGCGAGCAGTACTTC.